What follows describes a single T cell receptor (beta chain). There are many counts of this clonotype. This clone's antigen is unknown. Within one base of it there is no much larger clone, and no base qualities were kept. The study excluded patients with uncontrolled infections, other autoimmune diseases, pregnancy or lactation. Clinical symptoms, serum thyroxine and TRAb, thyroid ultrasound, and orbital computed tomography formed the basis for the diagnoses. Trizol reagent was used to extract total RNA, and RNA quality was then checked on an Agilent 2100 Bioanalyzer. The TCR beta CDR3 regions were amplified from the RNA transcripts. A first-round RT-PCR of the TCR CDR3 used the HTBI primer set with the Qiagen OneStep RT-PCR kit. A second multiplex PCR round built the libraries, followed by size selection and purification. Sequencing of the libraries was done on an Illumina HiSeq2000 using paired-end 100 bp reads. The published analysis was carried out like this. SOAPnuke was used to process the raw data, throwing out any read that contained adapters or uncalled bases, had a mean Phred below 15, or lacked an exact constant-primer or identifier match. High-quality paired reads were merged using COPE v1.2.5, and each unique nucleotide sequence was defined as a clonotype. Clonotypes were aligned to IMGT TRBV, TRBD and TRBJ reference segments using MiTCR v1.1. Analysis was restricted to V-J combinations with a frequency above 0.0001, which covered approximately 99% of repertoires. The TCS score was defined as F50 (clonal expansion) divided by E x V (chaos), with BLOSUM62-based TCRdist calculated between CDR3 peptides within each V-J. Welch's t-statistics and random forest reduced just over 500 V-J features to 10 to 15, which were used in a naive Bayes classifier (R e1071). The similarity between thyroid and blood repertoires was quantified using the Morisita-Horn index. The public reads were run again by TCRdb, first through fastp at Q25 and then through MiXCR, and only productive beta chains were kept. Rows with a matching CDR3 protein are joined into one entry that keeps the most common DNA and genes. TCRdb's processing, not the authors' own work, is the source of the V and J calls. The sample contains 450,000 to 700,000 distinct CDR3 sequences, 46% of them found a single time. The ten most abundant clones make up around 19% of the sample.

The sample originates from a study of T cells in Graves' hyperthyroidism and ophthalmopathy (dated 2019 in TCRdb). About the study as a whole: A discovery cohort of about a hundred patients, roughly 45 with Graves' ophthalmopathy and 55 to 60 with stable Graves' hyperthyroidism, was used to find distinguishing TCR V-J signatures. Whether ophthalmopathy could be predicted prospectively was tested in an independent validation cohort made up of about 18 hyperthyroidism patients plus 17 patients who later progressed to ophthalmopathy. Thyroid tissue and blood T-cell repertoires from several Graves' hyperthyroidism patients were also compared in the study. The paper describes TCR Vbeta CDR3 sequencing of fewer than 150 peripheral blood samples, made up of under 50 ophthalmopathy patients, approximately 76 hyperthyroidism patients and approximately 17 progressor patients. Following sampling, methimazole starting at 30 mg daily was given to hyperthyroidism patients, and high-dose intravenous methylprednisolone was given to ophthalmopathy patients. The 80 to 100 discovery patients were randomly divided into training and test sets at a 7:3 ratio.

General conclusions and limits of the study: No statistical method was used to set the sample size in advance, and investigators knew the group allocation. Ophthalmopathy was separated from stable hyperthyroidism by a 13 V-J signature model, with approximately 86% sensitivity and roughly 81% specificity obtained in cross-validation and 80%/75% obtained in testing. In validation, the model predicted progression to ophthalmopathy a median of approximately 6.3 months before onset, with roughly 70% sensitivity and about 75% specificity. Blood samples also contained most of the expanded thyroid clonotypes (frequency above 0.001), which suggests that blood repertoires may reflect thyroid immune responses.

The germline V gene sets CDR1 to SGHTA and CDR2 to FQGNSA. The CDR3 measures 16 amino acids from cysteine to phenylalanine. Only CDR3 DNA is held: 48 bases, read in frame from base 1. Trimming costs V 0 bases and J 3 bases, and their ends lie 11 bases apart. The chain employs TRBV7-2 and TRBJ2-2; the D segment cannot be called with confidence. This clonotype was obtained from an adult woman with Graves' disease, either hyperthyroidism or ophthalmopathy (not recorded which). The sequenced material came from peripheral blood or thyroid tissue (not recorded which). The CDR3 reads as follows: CASSLAGTPDTGELFF. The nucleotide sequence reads TGTGCCAGCAGCTTAGCGGGAACGCCCGACACCGGGGAGCTGTTTTTT.